This T cell receptor beta chain was profiled in a study of CD8 T cells in ankylosing spondylitis. Each TCR beta library was made by quantitative 5'-RACE that incorporated molecular barcodes. TCRdb independently ran MiXCR on the 5' RACE reads; one entry per CDR3 protein. The sample yields 800,000 to 900,000 distinct CDR3 sequences, approximately 10% seen once. This clonotype was recorded many times. Its antigen is still unknown. The CDR3 has 14 amino acids. V dropped 0 bases and J dropped 6 bases, with 13 bases sitting between them. Germline V gene sequence: CDR1 DFQATT, CDR2 SNEGSKA (reference sequence). Study-wide results and limits: For ankylosing spondylitis blood, a TCR beta motif of 7 to 9 highly homologous variants appeared characteristic.

The receptor was derived from a male donor with ankylosing spondylitis. The sample was blood, either unsorted or a sorted T cell fraction (not recorded which). The gene calls are TRBV20-1 and TRBJ2-3; D is possibly TRBD2 (6 bases). CDR3 residues: CSARDLGRGDTQYF. In DNA form, the CDR3 reads TGCAGTGCTAGAGATCTCGGGAGAGGGGATACGCAGTATTTT.